This T cell receptor beta chain stems from a study of spatial heterogeneity in lung cancer. Study details: The study sequenced follow-up PBMC samples when they were available, at a median of roughly two years after resection.

Germline CDR1 and CDR2: SGHAT and FQNNGV. V gave up 8 bases and J gave up 6 bases; unmatched junction bases: 7. CDR3 length: 13 residues. TCR cDNA molecules each had a unique molecular identifier. MiXCR, run by TCRdb on the 5' RACE reads, gives a single entry per CDR3 protein. The repertoire holds fewer than 60,000 distinct CDR3 sequences, less than 9.5% seen once, with 35% in the top ten. This clonotype occurred a few times. Time point in this sample: blood at routine non-recurrence follow-up after resection. Whole RNA, isolated from tumor, nontumor lung or frozen PBMC, was sequenced without prior sorting.

This sequence was found in a female donor with early-stage non-small cell lung cancer. The chain links TRBV11-2 to TRBJ2-1, with TRBD2 matching over 7 bases. Source: PBMCs, taken at follow-up. CDR3 DNA sequence: TGTGCCAGCTCTGAATCGGGGGGCAATGAGCAGTTCTTC. Translation gives CASSESGGNEQFF.